This TCR beta chain derives from a study of T cell responses to AZD1222 COVID-19 vaccine. Notes on this clone: The antigen is not known.

With 5 bases removed from V and 5 bases from J, the gap between germline ends came to 12 bases. This CDR3 comprises 13 residues. The germline V gene has CDR1 KGHDR and CDR2 SFDVKD. Whole-study findings and limits: Breadth and depth of Spike-specific TCRs rose after two AZD1222 doses.

Assay: immunoSEQ multiplex PCR; the TCRdb copy retains only in-frame clones and omits some. Found here are 90,000 to 150,000 clones, about 90% of them singletons; the top ten hold 8.4%. The chain employs TRBV24-1 and TRBJ2-7; D gene unclear. This TCR derives from an adult in good health. The sequences come from peripheral blood, collected on day 0 of AZD1222 vaccination. The CDR3 nucleotides are TGTGCCACCAGTGGCCGACCTACAAACGAGCAGTACTTC. Translation gives CATSGRPTNEQYF.